Below are 24 T cell receptor beta chains sequenced from a single sample in a study of OX40 agonist ivuxolimab in advanced cancers. TCRdb's copy holds only in-frame clones and misses some; the assay was immunoSEQ multiplex PCR. The sample lists under 50,000 clones, about 90% occurring once. Sequenced material: CD4+ or CD8+ T cells sorted from blood, taken in a trial of the OX40 agonist ivuxolimab. These receptors were taken from an adult with an advanced solid tumor such as melanoma, head and neck, liver or kidney cancer.

The J gene is TRBJ2-2, the V gene TRBV18; the D gene is possibly TRBD1 (6 bases). CDR3 length: 14 residues. Deletions cut 3 bases from V and 7 bases from J, with 12 bases between. Germline CDR1 and CDR2: KGHSH and LQKENI. The CDR3: CASSPGRQDGELFF. The DNA of the CDR3 is TGTGCCAGCTCACCGGGACGACAGGACGGGGAGCTGTTTTTT.

This clone was recorded only once. This rearrangement joins TRBV7-2 to TRBJ2-7; 8 bases align to TRBD1. Looked up from germline, CDR1 is SGHTA and CDR2 is FQGNSA. The CDR3 has 14 residues. The junction had 3 bases not matched to a gene; V was cut back by 1 base and J by 4 bases. CDR3 region: CASSLGGTGYEQYF. CDR3 nucleotide sequence: TGTGCCAGCAGCTTAGGAGGGACAGGATACGAGCAGTACTTC.

This rearrangement joins TRBV28 to TRBJ1-4; perhaps TRBD1 as D (6 bases). V was shortened by 6 bases and J by 11 bases, with 10 bases between the two germline ends. The CDR3 is made up of 11 amino acids. In germline, CDR1 is MDHEN, CDR2 SYDVKM. DNA for the CDR3: TGTGCCAGCAGGACAGGTCGGAAACTGTTTTTT. This gives the protein CASRTGRKLFF.

The V and J genes are TRBV7-2 and TRBJ2-5; D may be TRBD1 (5 bases). This CDR3 spans 14 amino acids. Trimming cost V 1 base and J 4 bases, with 10 bases left between them. Germline V gene sequence: CDR1 SGHTA, CDR2 FQGNSA. The CDR3 DNA reads as TGTGCCAGCAGCTTAGATACAGGTAGAGAGACCCAGTACTTC. It yields the protein CASSLDTGRETQYF.

This clone was seen a single time. The chain uses TRBV7-9 and TRBJ2-1; D tentatively reads TRBD1 or TRBD2 (5 bases each). This CDR3 contains 15 residues. Between the trimmed V and J ends, which lost 7 bases and 7 bases, there was a span of 20 bases. Germline V lookup: CDR1 SEHNR, CDR2 FQNEAQ (reference sequence). The CDR3 protein is CASTLYSGAQNEQFF. CDR3 coding DNA: TGTGCCAGCACCCTATACTCCGGGGCCCAGAATGAGCAGTTCTTC.

The chain carries TRBV11-3 and TRBJ2-3; D tentatively reads TRBD1 or TRBD2 (5 bases each). The CDR3 has 14 residues. V was cut by 4 bases and J by 6 bases, with 14 bases left in between. The germline V gene has CDR1 SGHNT and CDR2 YENEEA. The CDR3 loop reads CASSSRREGDTQYF. The CDR3 DNA follows: TGTGCCAGCAGCTCGAGGAGAGAGGGGGATACGCAGTATTTT.

This chain uses TRBV6-5 with TRBJ1-6, with a possible D match to TRBD1 (5 bases). Germline CDR1 and CDR2: MNHEY and SVGAGI. With 8 bases removed from V and 4 bases from J, the gap between germline ends came to 12 bases. The CDR3 is made up of 14 amino acids. CDR3 in DNA: TGTGCCAGCGGGGCGGGGTCATATAATTCACCCCTCCACTTT. Protein product: CASGAGSYNSPLHF.

The genes are TRBV6-6 and TRBJ1-5, with D hard to call. The CDR3 totals 15 residues. Per germline, CDR1 MNHNY and CDR2 SVGAGI (reference sequence). Between the trimmed V and J ends, which lost 5 bases and 7 bases, there was a span of 18 bases. In DNA form, the CDR3 reads TGTGCCAGCAGTCTGACCCGCGGGTTCGAGCAGCCCCAGCATTTT. As protein: CASSLTRGFEQPQHF.

The chain carries TRBV6-6 and TRBJ1-6; D might be TRBD1 (5 bases). CDR1 and CDR2 from the germline V gene are MNHNY and SVGAGI (reference sequence). The CDR3 covers 14 residues. V was pared by 5 bases and J by 5 bases, with 10 bases between. The CDR3 sequence: CASSPDSNNSPLHF. In nucleotides, the CDR3 is TGTGCCAGCAGTCCAGACAGTAATAATTCACCCCTCCACTTT.

V usage is TRBV28 and J usage is TRBJ1-4; TRBD1 aligns across 9 bases. CDR1 is MDHEN and CDR2 is SYDVKM in the germline V gene. After removal of 8 bases from V and 4 bases from J, the junction contained 14 bases not matched to a gene. The CDR3 has 17 residues. The CDR3 nucleotides are TGTGCCAGCCGAATACCGGGACAGGGTGAGGATAATGAAAAACTGTTTTTT. It is translated as CASRIPGQGEDNEKLFF.

The rearrangement uses TRBV5-4 and TRBJ2-5; 14 bases line up with TRBD2. Germline CDR1 reads SGHNT; CDR2 reads YYREEE (reference sequence). Trimming at V came to 4 bases and at J to 5 bases, leaving 4 bases not matched to a gene. The CDR3 contains 15 residues. The CDR3 loop is CASSAGLAGGETQYF. The CDR3 coding sequence is TGTGCCAGCAGCGCCGGACTAGCGGGGGGTGAGACCCAGTACTTC. Using reference TRBV5-4 and TRBJ2-5 for the parts outside the CDR3, the full variable domain is ETGVTQSPTHLIKTRGQQVTLRCSSQSGHNTVSWYQQALGQGPQFIFQYYREEENGRGNFPPRFSGLQFPNYSSELNVNALELDDSALYLCASSAGLAGGETQYFGPGTRLLVL.

The chain uses TRBV6-5 and TRBJ2-5; TRBD1 matches at 9 bases. CDR1 and CDR2 (germline): MNHEY, SVGAGI. Trimming cost V 10 bases and J 5 bases; bases outside gene matches: 8. The CDR3 is made up of 13 amino acids. As DNA, the CDR3 is TGTGCCACCCGGGACAGGGTTGTTGAGACCCAGTACTTC. This encodes CATRDRVVETQYF.

The rearrangement joins TRBV15 to TRBJ1-4; the match to TRBD1 covers 7 bases. V was clipped by 2 bases and J by 4 bases; unmatched bases: 4. Germline V gives CDR1 LNHNV, CDR2 YYDKDF (reference sequence). The length of the CDR3 is 15 residues. CDR3 in DNA: TGTGCCACCAGCAGAACGGGACAGAGTAATGAAAAACTGTTTTTT. It codes for CATSRTGQSNEKLFF.

The genes are TRBV7-9 and TRBJ1-6; 7 positions agree with TRBD1. Trimming took 4 bases from V and 9 from J; bases not matched to a gene: 6. This CDR3 is built from 14 residues. CDR1 is SEHNR, CDR2 FQNEAQ, per germline (reference sequence). The CDR3, as DNA: TGTGCCAGCAGCTCATCAACAGGGGTTTCACCCCTCCACTTT. Its protein product is CASSSSTGVSPLHF.

This clone came up once. V is TRBV7-8 and J is TRBJ1-1; 9 bases match TRBD1. The CDR3 consists of 17 residues. Trimming at V came to 1 base and at J to 0 bases, leaving 6 bases not matched to a gene. Germline values: CDR1 SGHVS, CDR2 FQNEAQ. This chain's CDR3 is CASSLGYGTGLNTEAFF. The CDR3 nucleotides read TGTGCCAGCAGCTTAGGCTACGGGACAGGGTTGAACACTGAAGCTTTCTTT. Together with reference TRBV7-8 and TRBJ1-1, the CDR3 gives the full variable domain: GAGVSQSPRYKVAKRGQDVALRCDPISGHVSLFWYQQALGQGPEFLTYFQNEAQLDKSGLPSDRFFAERPEGSVSTLKIQRTQQEDSAVYLCASSLGYGTGLNTEAFFGQGTRLTVV.

The genes are TRBV19 and TRBJ1-5; 8 positions agree with TRBD1. The CDR3 consists of 14 residues. The V segment lost 6 bases and the J segment 9 bases; nucleotides outside the gene matches: 10. The V gene's germline CDR1 is LNHDA and CDR2 SQIVND (reference sequence). Here the CDR3 DNA reads TGTGCCAGTAGCAGGACAGGGCCGCCCTGGCCCCAGCATTTT. Translated: CASSRTGPPWPQHF.

The chain combines TRBV18 with TRBJ2-7; 10 nucleotides match TRBD1. Per germline, CDR1 KGHSH and CDR2 LQKENI. Unmatched junction bases numbered 10, after V lost 6 bases and J lost 2 bases. The CDR3 has 16 residues. CDR3 DNA: TGTGCCAGCTCTTCCGTGGACAGGGGGGCCGCCTACGAGCAGTACTTC. It yields the protein CASSSVDRGAAYEQYF.

Remarks on this clone: The same CDR3 is also encoded by other DNA sequences in this sample. The J gene is TRBJ2-1, the V gene TRBV29-1; TRBD1 is a possible D gene (6 bases). Germline V CDR1 and CDR2: SQVTM, ANQGSEA. V dropped 5 bases and J dropped 1 base, with 6 bases sitting between them. The CDR3 runs 12 residues. The CDR3 sequence is CSVTGSYNEQFF. DNA of the CDR3: TGCAGCGTTACAGGGTCCTACAATGAGCAGTTCTTC.

This clone came up once. The sample contains more than one DNA sequence encoding this CDR3. The V gene is TRBV11-2, the J gene TRBJ1-6; D not resolved. The CDR3 is 13 amino acids. Trimming cost V 1 base and J 7 bases, with 5 bases left between them. In germline, CDR1 is SGHAT, CDR2 FQNNGV. The CDR3 protein is CASSLGGNSPLHF. CDR3 coding DNA: TGTGCCAGCAGCTTAGGAGGCAATTCACCCCTCCACTTT.

CDR3 protein: CSGGQGTETQYF. Here the CDR3 DNA reads TGCAGCGGCGGACAGGGAACAGAGACCCAGTACTTC. The rearrangement uses TRBV29-1 and TRBJ2-5; TRBD1 matches 8 bases. There are 12 residues in the CDR3. The germline gives CDR1 SQVTM, CDR2 ANQGSEA. Unmatched junction bases numbered 5, after V lost 7 bases and J lost 4 bases.

The rearrangement joins TRBV30 to TRBJ1-2, with TRBD1 identical over 7 bases. With V trimmed by 2 bases and J by 5 bases, 5 bases remained unmatched. The germline V gene encodes CDR1 GTSNPN and CDR2 SVGIG (reference sequence). CDR3 size: 13 residues. The CDR3 loop is CAWSLGGPYGYTF. DNA of the CDR3: TGTGCCTGGAGTTTAGGGGGCCCTTATGGCTACACCTTC.

The V gene is TRBV5-6, the J gene TRBJ2-1; D is uncertain. The V gene's germline CDR1 is SGHDT and CDR2 YYEEEE. V shed 0 bases and J shed 2 bases, with 6 bases lying between them. This CDR3 has 14 residues. The DNA of the CDR3 is TGTGCCAGCAGCTTGGGACTGACCTACAATGAGCAGTTCTTC. It translates to CASSLGLTYNEQFF.

The rearrangement links TRBV6-1 to TRBJ1-2; D is unresolved. CDR3 length equals 15 residues. Germline CDR1 is MNHNS and CDR2 is SASEGT. V gave up 5 bases and J gave up 2 bases, with 15 bases separating them. In nucleotides, the CDR3 is TGTGCCAGCAGTAGCGGGCCTGCGGGAAACTATGGCTACACCTTC. As protein: CASSSGPAGNYGYTF.

The V and J genes are TRBV6-5 and TRBJ2-7; tentatively, D is TRBD1 (5 bases). This CDR3 spans 13 amino acids. Trimming took 6 bases from V and 4 from J, leaving 13 bases between them. Germline CDR1 is MNHEY and CDR2 is SVGAGI. CDR3 sequence reads: CASRKGARYEQYF. DNA of the CDR3: TGTGCCAGCAGAAAAGGGGCAAGGTACGAGCAGTACTTC.